The source of this T cell receptor (beta chain) is a study of radiotherapy plus CTLA-4 blockade in lung cancer (dated by TCRdb to the late 2010s). With respect to the entire study: Objective responses were observed in 18% of enrolled patients, and disease control was achieved in 25% to 40%. General study outcomes and caveats: After treatment with radiotherapy and ipilimumab, TCR clones that came from tumors expanded in the peripheral blood. The strongest predictors of response were reported to be early dynamic shifts in blood T cell clones along with a rise in serum interferon-beta following radiation.

The study tested focal radiation therapy combined with CTLA-4 blockade (ipilimumab) in patients with chemo-refractory metastatic non-small-cell lung cancer. The CDR3 runs 13 residues from the cysteine to the phenylalanine. Just the 39-base CDR3 DNA is kept, in frame starting at base 1. From the germline V gene, CDR1 is SGHTA and CDR2 is FQGNSA. V is cut by 6 bases and J by 13 bases, and the space between the germline ends is 19 bases. Worth noting for this clone: Its target antigen remains unknown. Base qualities are not provided; no much larger clone lies one nucleotide away.

To prepare the library, the immunoSEQ multiplex PCR assay was applied. In its TCRdb copy, this immuneACCESS table keeps in-frame sequences only and misses some clones. Where compared with another copy, unresolved V genes explain less than half of these, and the others have no known cause. This sample holds roughly 48,000 clones; 80% to 85% were observed only once. Approximately 3.3% of the sample comes from the top ten. The chain uses TRBV7-2 and TRBJ2-1, with TRBD2 perhaps the D gene, on 6 matching bases. The clonotype originates from a human donor with non-small cell lung cancer who had stable disease on radiotherapy plus ipilimumab. The sequenced sample was peripheral blood, obtained from a patient treated with radiotherapy plus ipilimumab. The DNA sequence is as follows: TGTGCCAGCAGTTCCCAAACCGGACTACTCCAGTTCTTC. This yields the protein CASSSQTGLLQFF. With the portions outside the CDR3 filled from the reference TRBV7-2 and TRBJ2-1 genes, the complete variable region becomes GAGVSQSPSNKVTEKGKDVELRCDPISGHTALYWYRQSLGQGLEFLIYFQGNSAPDKSGLPSDRFSAERTGGSVSTLTIQRTQQEDSAVYLCASSSQTGLLQFFGPGTRLTVL.